The text below deals with one T cell receptor (beta chain). Original processing notes: It was from reference gene primer amplification that nucleated cell counts were estimated. Measured with immunoSEQ multiplex PCR; TCRdb has only the in-frame clones, and not every one. D and trimming were read from the DNA, whereas the V and J calls and clone size are those reported in that table. The sample includes over 200,000 clones, roughly nine tenths of them seen just once. This entry is derived from a study of blood T cell repertoires in COVID-19. Germline lookup yields CDR1 MNHEY and CDR2 SVGEGT. The CDR3 length is 12 residues. Trimming shortened V by 2 bases and J by 5 bases, and 6 bases separated the two germline ends.

Sequenced sample: PBMCs or T cells enriched from blood (not recorded which). The TCR comes from a man aged 25-45 years who had recovered from COVID-19. This chain links TRBV6-2 or TRBV6-3 with TRBJ1-2, with D unresolved. The CDR3 protein is CASSYPAYGYTF. CDR3 nucleotide sequence: TGTGCCAGCAGTTACCCCGCGTATGGCTACACCTTC.